This record concerns one T cell receptor beta chain sequence. Its antigen is still unknown. This record belongs to a study of T cell repertoires in cytomegalovirus infection. Across the study: CMV infection plus the matching HLA type was flagged by public TCR beta signatures.

The CDR3 length is 15 residues. V was trimmed by 3 bases and J by 0 bases, leaving 15 bases between them. From germline, CDR1 is DFQATT and CDR2 SNEGSKA (reference sequence). Overall study results and limits: Summed frequency of public TCR beta families distinguished CMV carriers with the relevant HLA. The ex vivo response was dominated by HLA-C-restricted CMV-specific TCR beta clonotypes.

Each CDR3 protein is one row after TCRdb ran MiXCR on the reads. The sample has approximately 500,000 distinct CDR3 sequences, about 15% seen once; the top ten hold more than 20%. The sample was CD8+ T cells from PBMCs. The genes are TRBV20-1 and TRBJ2-7, with D maybe TRBD1 (5 bases). This TCR came from a human donor in good health (CMV status not recorded). Some clones in this sample may be carry-over from other donors' samples. The CDR3 reads CSAREETDFSYEQYF. Written as DNA, the CDR3 is TGCAGTGCTAGGGAAGAGACAGATTTCTCCTACGAGCAGTACTTC.